Presented here are 32 T cell receptor beta chains from one specimen sequenced in a study of blood T cell repertoires in COVID-19. This table comes from immunoSEQ multiplex PCR, and its TCRdb copy is limited to in-frame clones, with some not included. The profile shows about 100,000 clones, 75% to 90% of them singletons. The sample consisted of peripheral blood. The receptors stem from a man older than 75 with acute or convalescent COVID-19.

As regards this clone: A read error may account for a junction end that differs from germline. The chain recombines TRBV5-6 with TRBJ1-1, with TRBD1 matching over 8 bases. Germline assignment: CDR1 SGHDT and CDR2 YYEEEE. This CDR3 spans 14 amino acids. The CDR3 region has the DNA TGTGCCAGCAGCTTGCAGGGGGCGAACACTGAGGCTTTCTTT. Its translation is CASSLQGANTEAFF.

The V call is TRBV3-1 (or the pseudogene TRBV3-2), the J call TRBJ1-2, with D possibly TRBD1 on 6 matching bases. The CDR3 is made up of 14 amino acids. Germline assignment: CDR1 LGHDT and CDR2 YNNKEL (reference sequence). Trimming removed 0 bases from V and 6 bases from J, with 11 bases in between. Written as DNA, the CDR3 is TGTGCCAGCAGCCAAGATTCGCAGGGGAATGGCTACACCTTC. It encodes CASSQDSQGNGYTF.

The chain recombines TRBV25-1 with TRBJ2-7; 8 bases align to TRBD1. Germline-derived CDR1 and CDR2 are MGHDK and SYGVNS. V lost 6 bases to trimming and J lost 3 bases; unmatched junction nucleotides: 10. This CDR3 contains 15 residues. This CDR3 reads CASRFDRGNGYEQYF. CDR3 nucleotide sequence: TGTGCCAGCAGATTCGACAGGGGCAATGGCTACGAGCAGTACTTC.

In this sample, this clone turned up once. V and J are TRBV7-6 and TRBJ2-3, with 10 bases aligning to TRBD2. J was trimmed by 6 bases and V by 3 bases; bases with no gene match: 12. The CDR3 is 17 residues long. Per the germline V gene, CDR1 is SGHVS and CDR2 is FNYEAQ. The CDR3 DNA reads TGTGCCAGCAGCTTGGGCCCGAGCGGGAGGGTCTCCGATACGCAGTATTTT. It translates to CASSLGPSGRVSDTQYF.

CDR3 protein: CASSWGTASLNTEAFF. The DNA of the CDR3 is TGTGCCAGCAGCTGGGGGACAGCGTCACTGAACACTGAAGCTTTCTTT. The gene calls are TRBV5-4 and TRBJ1-1, with 7 bases lining up with TRBD1. J lost 0 bases, V lost 3 bases, and 8 bases had no gene match. CDR3 length: 16 amino acids. Looked up from germline, CDR1 is SGHNT and CDR2 is YYREEE (reference sequence).

In this sample, this clone turned up a few times. The chain couples TRBV2 to TRBJ1-5, with a possible D match to TRBD1 (5 bases). Germline CDR1 and CDR2: SNHLY and FYNNEI. The CDR3 contains 14 residues. V lost 11 bases to trimming and J lost 3 bases, with 17 bases between them. The CDR3: CASNMAGHNQPQHF. CDR3 DNA sequence: TGTGCCTCAAATATGGCCGGACACAATCAGCCCCAGCATTTT. The whole variable domain, remainder taken from reference TRBV2 and TRBJ1-5, is EPEVTQTPSHQVTQMGQEVILRCVPISNHLYFYWYRQILGQKVEFLVSFYNNEISEKSEIFDDQFSVERPDGSNFTLKIRSTKLEDSAMYFCASNMAGHNQPQHFGDGTRLSIL.

This clone was recorded a few times. CDR3 protein: CASSVDPASGRYF. The CDR3 DNA reads as TGTGCCAGCAGCGTAGATCCGGCCTCAGGCCGGTATTTT. This chain uses TRBV9 with TRBJ2-3; unclear D gene. The V end lost 0 bases, the J end lost 14 bases, and 16 bases lay between the germline ends. The CDR3 consists of 13 residues. Germline V gene lookup returns CDR1 SGDLS and CDR2 YYNGEE.

The chain carries TRBV27 and TRBJ1-1; 9 positions agree with TRBD1. Per germline, CDR1 MNHEY and CDR2 SMNVEV (reference sequence). J lost 5 bases, V lost 5 bases, and 6 bases had no gene match. The CDR3 spans 14 residues. The CDR3 sequence is CASSNRGLGTEAFF. CDR3 DNA: TGTGCCAGCAGTAACAGGGGGCTAGGGACTGAAGCTTTCTTT.

V is TRBV6-7 and J is TRBJ2-7; TRBD1 matches at 9 bases. TRBV6-7 is flagged as an ORF with uncertain function. The CDR3 length is 15 residues. The J segment lost 2 bases and the V segment lost 11 bases, leaving 13 bases of the junction unmatched. In nucleotides, the CDR3 is TGTGCCGGCCCTACACCGGGACAGGGTCCCTACGAGCAGTACTTC. Protein: CAGPTPGQGPYEQYF.

This chain uses TRBV5-1 with TRBJ1-1, with 10 nucleotides matching TRBD1. The CDR3 consists of 16 residues. The germline gives CDR1 SGHRS, CDR2 YFSETQ. V was clipped by 1 base and J by 4 bases; unmatched bases: 7. The CDR3 spells CASSLTRDRGSTEAFF. CDR3 nucleotides: TGCGCCAGCAGCTTGACCCGGGACAGGGGTAGCACTGAAGCTTTCTTT.

The genes are TRBV6-5 and TRBJ2-3; 8 positions match TRBD1. Germline V gene sequence: CDR1 MNHEY, CDR2 SVGAGI. With V trimmed by 6 bases and J by 3 bases, 2 bases remained unmatched. This CDR3 is built from 13 residues. CDR3 coding DNA: TGTGCCAGCAGGAGGGACAGGACAGATACGCAGTATTTT. Translation gives CASRRDRTDTQYF.

Comments on this clone: The same CDR3 is also encoded by other DNA sequences in this sample. The rearrangement joins TRBV10-1 to TRBJ1-1; perhaps TRBD1 as D (6 bases). Germline V lookup: CDR1 WNHNN, CDR2 SYGVQD (reference sequence). V lost 3 bases, J lost 4 bases, and 9 bases lay in between. The CDR3 extends over 13 amino acids. The CDR3 DNA is TGCGCCAGCAGTGAACAAGGGGGCACTGAAGCTTTCTTT. This encodes CASSEQGGTEAFF.

CDR3 sequence: CASSQLLAKNIQYF. The CDR3, as DNA: TGTGCCAGCAGCCAACTGTTAGCCAAAAACATTCAGTACTTC. This chain connects TRBV3-1 (or the pseudogene TRBV3-2) to TRBJ2-4; no clear D gene. V was shortened by 2 bases and J by 0 bases, with 5 bases between the two germline ends. Germline CDR1 and CDR2: LGHDT and YNNKEL (reference sequence). The CDR3 extends over 14 amino acids.

This clone came up once. The chain has TRBV4-1 and TRBJ1-5; D call uncertain. The CDR3 runs 16 residues. Germline loops: CDR1 MGHRA, CDR2 YSYEKL. Deletions cut 0 bases from V and 7 bases from J, with 16 bases between. CDR3 DNA sequence: TGCGCCAGCAGCCAAGAATGGCCAGTCCCCCACCAGCCCCAGCATTTT. Protein sequence: CASSQEWPVPHQPQHF.

The J gene is TRBJ1-3, the V gene TRBV27; 10 bases fit TRBD1. Per the germline V gene, CDR1 is MNHEY and CDR2 is SMNVEV (reference sequence). CDR3 length: 15 amino acids. Trimming took 6 bases from V and 4 from J; bases not matched to a gene: 6. The CDR3 reads CASSTDRGSGNTIYF. The DNA for the CDR3 is TGTGCCAGCAGCACGGACAGGGGGTCGGGAAACACCATATATTTT.

CDR3 loop: CASSWGLAGGEETQYF. The CDR3 DNA sequence: TGCGCCAGCAGCTGGGGACTAGCGGGGGGAGAAGAGACCCAGTACTTC. V and J are TRBV5-1 and TRBJ2-5; TRBD2 matches 15 bases. Unmatched junction bases numbered 3, after V lost 3 bases and J lost 3 bases. The CDR3 is 16 amino acids. CDR1 is SGHRS, CDR2 YFSETQ, per germline.

The chain links TRBV6-5 to TRBJ1-1, with 7 bases that match TRBD1. Germline lookup yields CDR1 MNHEY and CDR2 SVGAGI. Trimming at V came to 2 bases and at J to 5 bases, leaving 8 bases not matched to a gene. This CDR3 is built from 15 residues. CDR3 sequence: CASSYTQGDWTEAFF. CDR3 bases: TGTGCCAGCAGTTACACTCAGGGGGATTGGACTGAAGCTTTCTTT.

This clone was picked up one time. This rearrangement joins TRBV3-1 (or the pseudogene TRBV3-2) to TRBJ2-2; TRBD2 matches 10 bases. The germline gives CDR1 LGHDT, CDR2 YNNKEL (reference sequence). The V segment lost 2 bases and the J segment 1 base; nucleotides outside the gene matches: 1. The CDR3 totals 16 residues. The CDR3 spells CASSQRTSGNTGELFF. DNA of the CDR3: TGTGCCAGCAGCCAACGGACTAGCGGGAACACCGGGGAGCTGTTTTTT.

The J gene is TRBJ2-7, the V gene TRBV7-2; possibly TRBD1 for D (5 bases). Germline CDR1 SGHTA, CDR2 FQGNSA. The CDR3 loop spans 13 amino acids. V lost 5 bases and J 2 bases, leaving 10 bases between the germline ends. CDR3 DNA sequence: TGTGCCAGCAGCCTTGGACAACCCTACGAGCAGTACTTC. This encodes CASSLGQPYEQYF.

The chain combines TRBV19 with TRBJ1-5; D gene unclear. V lost 7 bases, J lost 4 bases, and 14 bases lay in between. The germline gives CDR1 LNHDA, CDR2 SQIVND (reference sequence). CDR3 length equals 14 residues. CDR3 protein: CASTNRELNQPQHF. CDR3 sequence (DNA): TGTGCCAGTACGAATAGGGAGTTAAATCAGCCCCAGCATTTT.

The gene calls are TRBV16 and TRBJ1-1; D not resolved. The CDR3 length is 12 residues. The germline V gene has CDR1 KGHSY and CDR2 FQNENV. V was trimmed by 3 bases and J by 3 bases, leaving 5 bases between them. The CDR3 here is CASSQRDTEAFF. CDR3 in DNA: TGTGCCAGCAGCCAGAGGGACACTGAAGCTTTCTTT.

J is TRBJ2-3 and V is TRBV6-2 or TRBV6-3, with D possibly TRBD1 on 6 matching bases. The germline CDR1 and CDR2 sequences are MNHEY and SVGEGT. Trimming removed 5 bases at V and 0 bases at J, with 15 bases between. This CDR3 region has 16 residues. CDR3 in DNA: TGTGCCAGCAGTGGCAAAGACAGGCCAAGCACAGATACGCAGTATTTT. Its protein product is CASSGKDRPSTDTQYF.

CDR3 loop: CASSSGGSGRSLQETQYF. The CDR3 coding sequence is TGTGCCAGCAGCTCCGGGGGTAGCGGGAGATCGTTACAAGAGACCCAGTACTTC. The J gene is TRBJ2-5, the V gene TRBV5-6; 9 positions match TRBD2. Trimming removed 3 bases from V and 2 bases from J; junction bases left unmatched: 14. This CDR3 has 18 amino acids. The germline V gene encodes CDR1 SGHDT and CDR2 YYEEEE.

The J gene is TRBJ2-1, the V gene TRBV7-2; tentatively, D is TRBD1 (7 bases). This CDR3 comprises 17 residues. V dropped 3 bases and J dropped 3 bases, with 18 bases sitting between them. Germline CDR1 is SGHTA and CDR2 is FQGNSA. The CDR3 reads CASSFRGGAGIYNEQFF. In DNA form, the CDR3 reads TGTGCCAGCAGCTTCCGAGGGGGCGCGGGAATCTACAATGAGCAGTTCTTC.

This sequence joins TRBV30 and TRBJ2-7, with D possibly TRBD2 on 5 matching bases. CDR1 is GTSNPN and CDR2 is SVGIG in the germline V gene (reference sequence). Between the trimmed V and J ends, which lost 7 bases and 2 bases, there was a span of 15 bases. The CDR3 is 13 residues long. CDR3 sequence (DNA): TGTGCCTCTGCGACGGAGGTAGCCTACGAGCAGTACTTC. Translation: CASATEVAYEQYF.

This chain uses TRBV10-3 with TRBJ1-3; the match to TRBD1 covers 8 bases. Germline V gene lookup returns CDR1 ENHRY and CDR2 SYGVKD. Trimming cost V 0 bases and J 4 bases; bases outside gene matches: 2. The CDR3 is made up of 15 amino acids. CDR3 coding DNA: TGTGCCATCAGTGAGTCCACAGGGGGAGGAAACACCATATATTTT. Protein product: CAISESTGGGNTIYF.

The CDR3 DNA reads TGCAGCGTTGGCGGAGGGGGCTACACCTTC. Its protein product is CSVGGGGYTF. The chain joins TRBV29-1 to TRBJ1-2, with D uncertain. The CDR3 loop spans 10 amino acids. The germline V gene has CDR1 SQVTM and CDR2 ANQGSEA. V lost 4 bases and J 8 bases, leaving 8 bases between the germline ends.

V gene TRBV6-1 combines with J gene TRBJ1-2; D gene unclear. The CDR3 is 15 amino acids. V was shortened by 1 base and J by 4 bases, with 13 bases between the two germline ends. Germline V CDR1 and CDR2: MNHNS, SASEGT. The CDR3: CASSEDAVGSYGYTF. The CDR3 nucleotides read TGTGCCAGCAGTGAAGATGCGGTTGGAAGCTATGGCTACACCTTC.

The chain uses TRBV2 and TRBJ1-1, with D uncertain. V gave up 3 bases and J gave up 1 base, with 6 bases separating them. CDR3 size: 13 residues. Germline CDR1 is SNHLY and CDR2 is FYNNEI. The CDR3 region has the DNA TGTGCCAGCAGTGACCAGTCGAACACTGAAGCTTTCTTT. Its protein is CASSDQSNTEAFF.

This chain connects TRBV19 to TRBJ1-6; 7 bases are a match to TRBD1. The CDR3 has 15 residues. V shed 6 bases and J 8 bases; nucleotides not matched to a gene: 10. Germline assignment: CDR1 LNHDA and CDR2 SQIVND (reference sequence). Here the CDR3 reads CASSTATGSDSPLHF. Here the CDR3 DNA reads TGTGCCAGTAGCACGGCGACAGGGTCCGATTCACCCCTCCACTTT. Using reference TRBV19 and TRBJ1-6 for the parts outside the CDR3, the full variable domain is DGGITQSPKYLFRKEGQNVTLSCEQNLNHDAMYWYRQDPGQGLRLIYYSQIVNDFQKGDIAEGYSVSREKKESFPLTVTSAQKNPTAFYLCASSTATGSDSPLHFGNGTRLTVT.

This clone was seen only once. This chain uses TRBV19 with TRBJ1-1; D gene uncertain. The germline V gene encodes CDR1 LNHDA and CDR2 SQIVND (reference sequence). This CDR3 has 14 amino acids. V lost 4 bases and J lost 1, with 10 bases in between. CDR3 DNA: TGTGCCAGTAGTACCGCCTCCAGGAACACTGAAGCTTTCTTT. Translating it yields CASSTASRNTEAFF.

This sequence joins TRBV11-1 and TRBJ1-1; D may be TRBD1 (5 bases). The V and J ends lost 4 bases and 0 bases respectively, with 12 bases between them. Germline lookup yields CDR1 SGHAT and CDR2 FQDESV (reference sequence). The CDR3 runs to 15 residues. For the CDR3, the DNA is TGTGCCAGCAGCTACAGGACGGGAGTGAACACTGAAGCTTTCTTT. Translation gives CASSYRTGVNTEAFF.